What follows are 10 T cell receptor beta chains derived from one specimen sequenced in a study of CD8+CD57+ T cells in acquired aplastic anemia (dated 2018 in TCRdb). The patients picked for sequencing were ones in whom flow cytometry had shown an expansion of CD8+CD57+ cells. Sequenced on an Illumina HiSeq 2000. Profiling of TCR beta VDJ combinations and CDR3 sequences used genomic DNA as the template. In TCRdb, the public reads were trimmed at Q25 with fastp and aligned with MiXCR, with productive beta chains retained. When rows share a CDR3 protein, they turn into one entry using the most common DNA and genes. Within this sample are under 200,000 distinct CDR3 sequences, with about 50% of them counted one time only. The leading ten clones occupy more than 30% of the sample. Sequenced material: sorted CD4+, CD8+, or CD8+CD57+ T cells (not recorded which) from PBMCs. These receptors were obtained from a human donor with aplastic anemia.

The gene calls are TRBV24-1 and TRBJ2-1; D possibly corresponds to TRBD2 (5 bases). The CDR3 runs to 13 residues. From germline, CDR1 is KGHDR and CDR2 SFDVKD. The ends were cut back, 8 bases at V and 8 bases at J, with 15 bases in the middle. CDR3 residues: CATKGERADEQFF. CDR3 bases: TGTGCCACCAAAGGAGAGCGAGCGGATGAGCAGTTCTTC.

This chain uses TRBV12-3 or TRBV12-4 with TRBJ1-4; tentatively, D is TRBD1 (5 bases). V was cut by 0 bases and J by 8 bases, with 7 bases left in between. The CDR3 contains 13 residues. The CDR3 loop reads CASSLAWGEKLFF. The CDR3 DNA reads TGTGCCAGCAGTTTAGCGTGGGGGGAAAAACTGTTTTTT.

This chain uses TRBV19 with TRBJ2-5, with TRBD2 matching over 8 bases. Looked up from germline, CDR1 is LNHDA and CDR2 is SQIVND (reference sequence). V trimming: 8 bases; J trimming: 5 bases; junction bases outside the gene matches: 4. CDR3 size: 12 residues. The CDR3 region is CASPRGDETQYF. The CDR3 DNA is TGTGCCAGTCCGCGGGGGGATGAGACCCAGTACTTC. The full variable domain, completed using reference TRBV19 and TRBJ2-5, is DGGITQSPKYLFRKEGQNVTLSCEQNLNHDAMYWYRQDPGQGLRLIYYSQIVNDFQKGDIAEGYSVSREKKESFPLTVTSAQKNPTAFYLCASPRGDETQYFGPGTRLLVL.

The chain has TRBV25-1 and TRBJ2-5, with 9 bases aligning to TRBD1. V shed 3 bases, J shed 4 bases, and the junction held 9 bases outside the gene matches. CDR1 and CDR2 from the germline V gene are MGHDK and SYGVNS. The CDR3 length is 16 residues. The CDR3 nucleotides are TGTGCCAGCAGTGACCCAGGCGGGACAGGGAGAGAGACCCAGTACTTC. Translation: CASSDPGGTGRETQYF.

The gene calls are TRBV19 and TRBJ1-1; 9 bases are shared with TRBD1. The V gene end was trimmed by 5 bases and the J gene end by 5 bases; junction bases not matched to a gene: 9. Germline V CDR1 and CDR2: LNHDA, SQIVND (reference sequence). This CDR3 spans 15 amino acids. The CDR3 loop is CASSLRDRVFTEAFF. Written as DNA, the CDR3 is TGTGCCAGTAGTCTCCGGGACAGGGTATTTACTGAAGCTTTCTTT.

In its sample, this clonotype was seen many times. The CDR3 DNA is TGTGCCAGTAGTTTTGGGACAGGGACATATGGCTACACCTTC. It specifies CASSFGTGTYGYTF. V gene TRBV19 combines with J gene TRBJ1-2, with 9 bases that match TRBD1. Germline V gene data show CDR1 as LNHDA and CDR2 as SQIVND (reference sequence). The V segment lost 5 bases and the J segment 5 bases; nucleotides outside the gene matches: 6. The CDR3 contains 14 residues.

The chain uses TRBV6-5 and TRBJ2-2; D perhaps matches TRBD1 (6 bases). V lost 4 bases and J 4 bases, leaving 13 bases between the germline ends. Germline V gene data show CDR1 as MNHEY and CDR2 as SVGAGI. The CDR3 is 15 amino acids. The CDR3 reads CASSSTGLVTGELFF. In DNA, the CDR3 is TGTGCCAGCAGTTCCACAGGGTTGGTCACCGGGGAGCTGTTTTTT.

The chain employs TRBV7-2 and TRBJ2-3; 7 bases map to TRBD1. The junction had 11 bases not matched to a gene; V was cut back by 6 bases and J by 8 bases. Germline V lookup: CDR1 SGHTA, CDR2 FQGNSA. The length of the CDR3 is 14 residues. The CDR3 region has the DNA TGTGCCAGCAGTGTACAGGGGTCTCCGTCTACGCAGTATTTT. Translating it yields CASSVQGSPSTQYF.

This clonotype was counted only a few times. This rearrangement joins TRBV24-1 to TRBJ2-1; TRBD2 agrees at 9 bases. Germline V gene data show CDR1 as KGHDR and CDR2 as SFDVKD. Germline trimming cut 2 bases from V and 3 bases from J; bases unmatched to any gene: 13. This CDR3 spans 19 amino acids. In DNA, the CDR3 is TGTGCCACCAGTGATTCCCAGCCTTCAATAGCGGGAGTCTACAATGAGCAGTTCTTC. The encoded protein is CATSDSQPSIAGVYNEQFF.

This clonotype showed up many times. The chain employs TRBV9 and TRBJ2-1, with TRBD2 matching over 12 bases. The junction had 3 bases not matched to a gene; V was cut back by 0 bases and J by 8 bases. CDR1 and CDR2 from the germline V gene are SGDLS and YYNGEE. The CDR3 is 15 residues long. The CDR3 DNA follows: TGTGCCAGCAGCGTAGCACTAGCGGGGGGAGATGAGCAGTTCTTC. Its translation is CASSVALAGGDEQFF.